These 11 T cell receptor beta chains were all obtained from the same sample, sequenced in a study of radiotherapy plus CTLA-4 blockade in lung cancer. Assay: immunoSEQ multiplex PCR; the TCRdb copy retains only in-frame clones and omits some. The profile shows about 77,000 clones, 70% to 85% of them singletons. Sequences were derived from peripheral blood, sampled from a patient treated with radiotherapy plus ipilimumab. The receptors were sampled from a human donor with non-small cell lung cancer whose response to radiotherapy plus ipilimumab could not be evaluated.

The chain combines TRBV21-1 with TRBJ1-5. TRBV21-1 is assigned pseudogene status. This CDR3 region has 15 residues. The CDR3 reads CASSIGGRSNQPQHF. The CDR3 DNA reads TGTGCCAGCAGCATTGGAGGGAGAAGCAATCAGCCCCAGCATTTT.

V gene TRBV25-1 combines with J gene TRBJ2-5, with D possibly matching TRBD2 (6 bases). Germline CDR1 and CDR2: MGHDK and SYGVNS. This CDR3 comprises 13 residues. V was pared by 1 base and J by 4 bases, with 7 bases between. The CDR3 reads CASSEWGVETQYF. The DNA for the CDR3 is TGTGCCAGCAGTGAATGGGGGGTAGAGACCCAGTACTTC.

This clone occurred once. The CDR3 protein is CASSVDEVTGAFNYGYTF. DNA of the CDR3: TGTGCCAGCAGCGTAGACGAGGTGACAGGCGCTTTCAACTATGGCTACACCTTC. The rearrangement joins TRBV9 to TRBJ1-2; maybe TRBD1 (6 bases). This CDR3 spans 18 amino acids. Per germline, CDR1 SGDLS and CDR2 YYNGEE. With 0 bases removed from V and 2 bases from J, the gap between germline ends came to 20 bases.

This chain links TRBV4-1 with TRBJ2-3; D perhaps matches TRBD2 (7 bases). This CDR3 comprises 16 residues. Germline CDR1 and CDR2: MGHRA and YSYEKL. Between the trimmed V and J ends, which lost 0 bases and 5 bases, there was a span of 15 bases. CDR3 DNA: TGCGCCAGCAGCCAAGATCGGGGGGCGGTTGTAGATACGCAGTATTTT. It specifies CASSQDRGAVVDTQYF.

The V call is TRBV7-9, the J call TRBJ2-1, with a weak D call TRBD2 (5 bases). This CDR3 is built from 14 residues. Germline loops: CDR1 SEHNR, CDR2 FQNEAQ (reference sequence). V was clipped by 2 bases and J by 7 bases, with 12 bases between them. The CDR3 DNA is TGTGCCAGCAGCTTAATGCAGGAGGCTAATGAGCAGTTCTTC. Amino acids: CASSLMQEANEQFF.

The chain joins TRBV27 to TRBJ1-5; D is undetermined. Germline CDR1 is MNHEY and CDR2 is SMNVEV (reference sequence). With 7 bases removed from V and 3 bases from J, the gap between germline ends came to 13 bases. This CDR3 contains 14 residues. In DNA, the CDR3 is TGTGCCAGCAAATTGGGAGGGAACAATCAGCCCCAGCATTTT. It translates to CASKLGGNNQPQHF.

This clone was counted a few times. The chain has TRBV28 and TRBJ2-5, with 11 bases aligning to TRBD2. V gave up 2 bases and J gave up 6 bases; unmatched junction bases: 14. Per germline, CDR1 MDHEN and CDR2 SYDVKM. The CDR3 consists of 18 residues. In DNA form, the CDR3 reads TGTGCCAGCAGTTTAACACTAGCGGGGGAACCCTTTGGGAAGACCCAGTACTTC. This encodes CASSLTLAGEPFGKTQYF.

This chain links TRBV6-5 with TRBJ1-6, with a possible D match to TRBD1 (5 bases). The CDR3 is made up of 16 amino acids. V dropped 3 bases and J dropped 8 bases, with 17 bases sitting between them. CDR1 and CDR2 from the germline V gene are MNHEY and SVGAGI. The CDR3 sequence: CASSYRGSGGDSPLHF. DNA for the CDR3: TGTGCCAGCAGTTATAGAGGGAGCGGGGGTGATTCACCCCTCCACTTT.

The rearrangement links TRBV7-9 to TRBJ2-2; 8 bases align to TRBD1. There are 14 residues in the CDR3. Germline loops: CDR1 SEHNR, CDR2 FQNEAQ (reference sequence). V dropped 3 bases and J dropped 5; count of bases not matched to a gene: 2. CDR3 sequence (DNA): TGTGCCAGCAGCTTTGGACAGGGAACCGGGGAGCTGTTTTTT. Its translation is CASSFGQGTGELFF.

The gene calls are TRBV5-1 and TRBJ2-7; D perhaps matches TRBD1 (5 bases). Trimming took off 0 bases at V and 3 bases at J, with 13 bases between the two ends. CDR1 and CDR2 (germline): SGHRS, YFSETQ. The CDR3 runs to 15 residues. Here the CDR3 reads CASSLAGLPDYEQYF. DNA for the CDR3: TGCGCCAGCAGCTTGGCAGGGCTTCCGGACTACGAGCAGTACTTC.

The chain combines TRBV5-4 with TRBJ2-7; 8 bases are shared with TRBD1. V trimming: 4 bases; J trimming: 5 bases; junction bases outside the gene matches: 11. This CDR3 has 15 amino acids. Germline CDR1 SGHNT, CDR2 YYREEE (reference sequence). DNA for the CDR3: TGTGCCAGCAGCGCCTACACAGGGGGTTATGACGAGCAGTACTTC. It specifies CASSAYTGGYDEQYF.